A single sample gave rise to the 31 T cell receptor beta chains below, sequenced in a study of blood T cell repertoires in COVID-19. This table comes from immunoSEQ multiplex PCR, and its TCRdb copy is limited to in-frame clones, with some not included. The sample gives roughly 50,000 clones, about 90% of which show up once; over 15% is in the top ten. Sequencing was performed on peripheral blood. The receptors derive from a human donor in a cohort sampled during active COVID-19.

The chain recombines TRBV5-5 with TRBJ1-2, with D possibly TRBD1 on 5 matching bases. This CDR3 is 16 amino acids long. Germline-derived CDR1 and CDR2 are SGHKS and YYEKEE (reference sequence). V lost 1 base and J lost 0, with 13 bases in between. Here the CDR3 reads CASSLRAGRPNYGYTF. CDR3 bases: TGTGCCAGCAGCTTGCGGGCAGGGCGACCTAACTATGGCTACACCTTC.

The chain recombines TRBV12-5 with TRBJ2-5; 14 positions agree with TRBD2. V gave up 6 bases and J gave up 3 bases; unmatched junction bases: 9. The CDR3 spans 17 residues. Germline CDR1 LGHNT, CDR2 FRNRAP. The CDR3 nucleotides are TGTGCTAGTGGCCCGGGACTAGCGGGGGCCTTGAAAGAGACCCAGTACTTC. This gives the protein CASGPGLAGALKETQYF.

This chain uses TRBV10-3 with TRBJ1-1; 7 bases map to TRBD1. Germline trimming cut 3 bases from V and 6 bases from J; bases unmatched to any gene: 16. CDR1 ENHRY and CDR2 SYGVKD come from the germline V gene. The CDR3 sequence is 17 residues long. The CDR3 DNA reads TGTGCCATCAGTGATCGAACAGGGGTTCGGGCCACCGCTGAAGCTTTCTTT. Protein product: CAISDRTGVRATAEAFF.

The chain employs TRBV15 and TRBJ1-2; D may be TRBD1 (5 bases). The V and J ends lost 3 bases and 4 bases respectively, with 9 bases between them. Germline V CDR1 and CDR2: LNHNV, YYDKDF (reference sequence). The CDR3 sequence is 13 residues long. The CDR3 coding sequence is TGTGCCACCAGCAGGTCAGGGTTCTATGGCTACACCTTC. Translation: CATSRSGFYGYTF.

This chain uses TRBV5-4 with TRBJ2-2; D gene ambiguous. Trimming took 4 bases from V and 9 from J, leaving 16 bases between them. Germline V gene lookup returns CDR1 SGHNT and CDR2 YYREEE (reference sequence). The CDR3 is 14 amino acids. The CDR3 region has the DNA TGTGCCAGCAGCCCCACAAACATGCCCCGGGAGCTGTTTTTT. Amino acid sequence: CASSPTNMPRELFF. Full variable domain (missing parts from reference TRBV5-4 and TRBJ2-2): ETGVTQSPTHLIKTRGQQVTLRCSSQSGHNTVSWYQQALGQGPQFIFQYYREEENGRGNFPPRFSGLQFPNYSSELNVNALELDDSALYLCASSPTNMPRELFFGEGSRLTVL.

The CDR3 here is CASSVDPGQGAIGELFF. CDR3 DNA: TGTGCCAGCAGCGTCGACCCGGGACAGGGGGCAATCGGGGAGCTGTTTTTT. The chain couples TRBV9 to TRBJ2-2, with 12 positions matching TRBD1. Germline trimming cut 2 bases from V and 7 bases from J; bases unmatched to any gene: 9. Looked up from germline, CDR1 is SGDLS and CDR2 is YYNGEE. This CDR3 region has 17 residues.

The chain links TRBV30 to TRBJ1-4; 7 bases match TRBD1. The CDR3 extends over 14 amino acids. After removal of 8 bases from V and 5 bases from J, the junction contained 11 bases not matched to a gene. Germline CDR1 and CDR2: GTSNPN and SVGIG (reference sequence). CDR3 sequence: CAQSPGQLNEKLFF. The CDR3 DNA reads TGTGCCCAGAGCCCGGGACAGCTGAATGAAAAACTGTTTTTT.

The J gene is TRBJ1-2, the V gene TRBV5-6; 8 bases are a match to TRBD1. The germline V gene encodes CDR1 SGHDT and CDR2 YYEEEE. The CDR3 is made up of 16 amino acids. Losses at the gene ends were 5 bases for V and 4 bases for J; bases not matched to a gene: 13. The DNA of the CDR3 is TGTGCCAGCAGTCCACCCGCCAGGGGGCTCGGCTATGGCTACACCTTC. Translating it yields CASSPPARGLGYGYTF.

V gene TRBV29-1 combines with J gene TRBJ1-1, with TRBD1 identical over 7 bases. The CDR3 has 10 residues. Germline V CDR1 and CDR2: SQVTM, ANQGSEA. Trimming cost V 7 bases and J 6 bases; bases outside gene matches: 2. The chain's CDR3 is CSAGQAEAFF. The CDR3 DNA is TGCAGCGCCGGACAGGCTGAAGCTTTCTTT.

This sequence joins TRBV7-2 and TRBJ1-5, with a weak D call TRBD1 (6 bases). The V end was cut by 1 base, the J end by 3 bases, with 13 bases between. Germline CDR1 SGHTA, CDR2 FQGNSA. This CDR3 has 16 amino acids. CDR3 bases: TGTGCCAGCAGCTTAGTGGCAGGGGTAAACAATCAGCCCCAGCATTTT. It is translated as CASSLVAGVNNQPQHF.

This chain uses TRBV9 with TRBJ1-2; TRBD1 agrees at 7 bases. Trimming cost V 4 bases and J 0 bases; bases outside gene matches: 3. This CDR3 contains 14 residues. Germline V gene lookup returns CDR1 SGDLS and CDR2 YYNGEE. In DNA, the CDR3 is TGTGCCAGCAGCCGACAGGGTTCTAACTATGGCTACACCTTC. This gives the protein CASSRQGSNYGYTF.

CDR3 in amino acids: CASSMTAYYNEQFF. The CDR3 DNA is TGTGCCAGCTCCATGACAGCGTACTACAATGAGCAGTTCTTC. V is TRBV2 and J is TRBJ2-1; D might be TRBD1 (5 bases). Per germline, CDR1 SNHLY and CDR2 FYNNEI. CDR3 size: 14 residues. The V end was cut by 8 bases, the J end by 3 bases, with 14 bases between.

This sequence joins TRBV5-1 and TRBJ2-5; possibly TRBD2 for D (6 bases). This CDR3 comprises 15 residues. Germline-derived CDR1 and CDR2 are SGHRS and YFSETQ. Between the trimmed V and J ends, which lost 4 bases and 3 bases, there was a span of 16 bases. CDR3 nucleotides: TGCGCCAGCAGCCATCTTCCCGGGACTGAAGAGACCCAGTACTTC. As protein: CASSHLPGTEETQYF.

This chain uses TRBV5-1 with TRBJ2-5; 7 bases align to TRBD1. Germline V gives CDR1 SGHRS, CDR2 YFSETQ. The CDR3 contains 15 residues. V shed 5 bases and J 1 base; nucleotides not matched to a gene: 8. As DNA, the CDR3 is TGCGCCAGCAGTATAACCGGGACAGCCCAAGAGACCCAGTACTTC. Residues: CASSITGTAQETQYF.

The rearrangement links TRBV29-1 to TRBJ1-2; D is undetermined. Germline V gene data show CDR1 as SQVTM and CDR2 as ANQGSEA. The CDR3 length is 12 residues. V shed 4 bases and J shed 8 bases, with 14 bases lying between them. CDR3 residues: CSVGEGGNGYTF. The CDR3 nucleotides are TGCAGCGTTGGGGAGGGAGGGAACGGCTACACCTTC. The complete variable domain, with remaining parts taken from reference TRBV29-1 and TRBJ1-2, reads SAVISQKPSRDICQRGTSLTIQCQVDSQVTMMFWYRQQPGQSLTLIATANQGSEATYESGFVIDKFPISRPNLTFSTLTVSNMSPEDSSIYLCSVGEGGNGYTFGSGTRLTVV.

The chain links TRBV7-9 to TRBJ2-7, with D possibly matching TRBD2 (5 bases). The CDR3 covers 14 residues. The germline gives CDR1 SEHNR, CDR2 FQNEAQ (reference sequence). V was cut by 6 bases and J by 0 bases, with 12 bases left in between. The CDR3 DNA follows: TGTGCCAGCAGTTCCGGGGTTGACTCCTACGAGCAGTACTTC. Translation: CASSSGVDSYEQYF.

The sample holds one count of this clone. V and J are TRBV21-1 and TRBJ2-3; the D call TRBD2 from the table was never checked on the DNA. TRBV21-1 is tagged as a pseudogene. The CDR3 has 21 amino acids. In DNA form, the CDR3 reads TGTGCCAGCAGCAAAGGCCCACGCGACTGGACTAGACGTTGCTTCCCAGATACGCAGTATTTT. It encodes CASSKGPRDWTRRCFPDTQYF.

This sequence joins TRBV12-3 or TRBV12-4 and TRBJ2-1; the D gene is possibly TRBD2 (6 bases). This CDR3 region has 13 residues. V was shortened by 6 bases and J by 4 bases, with 10 bases between the two germline ends. CDR3 sequence reads: CASRGGNYNEQFF. The CDR3 coding sequence is TGTGCCAGCAGGGGGGGAAATTACAATGAGCAGTTCTTC.

The J gene is TRBJ1-3, the V gene TRBV19; no definite D call. V shed 6 bases and J shed 0 bases, with 12 bases lying between them. The germline CDR1 and CDR2 sequences are LNHDA and SQIVND (reference sequence). The CDR3 is made up of 15 amino acids. Here the CDR3 DNA reads TGTGCCAGTAGGAGGTGGAGGGACTCTGGAAACACCATATATTTT. It is translated as CASRRWRDSGNTIYF.

In the case of this clone: Other DNA sequences in this specimen translate into the identical CDR3. The V call is TRBV18, the J call TRBJ2-7; D gene uncertain. The CDR3 runs 12 residues. Germline V gives CDR1 KGHSH, CDR2 LQKENI. The V end was cut by 3 bases, the J end by 0 bases, with 3 bases between. The CDR3 DNA reads as TGTGCCAGCTCACCGAGCTCCTACGAGCAGTACTTC. This codes for CASSPSSYEQYF.

V and J are TRBV7-8 and TRBJ2-7; the match to TRBD1 covers 7 bases. Unmatched junction bases numbered 4, after V lost 1 base and J lost 4 bases. There are 14 residues in the CDR3. Germline V gene data show CDR1 as SGHVS and CDR2 as FQNEAQ. CDR3 sequence: CASSLGMTGYEQYF. CDR3 DNA: TGTGCCAGCAGCTTAGGGATGACAGGGTACGAGCAGTACTTC. Full variable domain (remainder filled in from reference TRBV7-8 and TRBJ2-7): GAGVSQSPRYKVAKRGQDVALRCDPISGHVSLFWYQQALGQGPEFLTYFQNEAQLDKSGLPSDRFFAERPEGSVSTLKIQRTQQEDSAVYLCASSLGMTGYEQYFGPGTRLTVT.

The V call is TRBV28, the J call TRBJ1-1; 7 bases line up with TRBD1. The length of the CDR3 is 13 residues. J gave up 1 base and V 5 bases, and 1 base lay outside the gene matches. The germline V gene encodes CDR1 MDHEN and CDR2 SYDVKM. The CDR3: CASSRGPNTEAFF. The CDR3 region has the DNA TGTGCCAGCAGTAGGGGGCCGAACACTGAAGCTTTCTTT.

The gene calls are TRBV18 and TRBJ1-2, with 12 bases matching TRBD1. Germline-derived CDR1 and CDR2 are KGHSH and LQKENI. The CDR3 consists of 16 residues. V shed 4 bases and J 4 bases; nucleotides not matched to a gene: 7. This CDR3 reads CASSRGGQGAIYGYTF. Here the CDR3 DNA reads TGTGCCAGCTCACGCGGGGGACAGGGGGCCATCTATGGCTACACCTTC.

The V gene is TRBV21-1, the J gene TRBJ2-2; the table's D call, TRBD1, has no DNA check behind it. TRBV21-1 is given as a pseudogene. This CDR3 region has 17 residues. CDR3 sequence (DNA): TGTGCCAGCAGCAAAGTCCTGGGACAGGGTGGCCCCGGGGAGCTGTTTTTT. Translating it yields CASSKVLGQGGPGELFF.

The chain employs TRBV7-2 and TRBJ2-1; TRBD2 agrees at 10 bases. The germline gives CDR1 SGHTA, CDR2 FQGNSA. The length of the CDR3 is 18 residues. J was trimmed by 0 bases and V by 1 base; bases with no gene match: 6. CDR3 DNA: TGTGCCAGCAGCTTAGTGGCCCTAGCGGGGGTCTCCTACAATGAGCAGTTCTTC. Translated: CASSLVALAGVSYNEQFF.

V is TRBV7-2 and J is TRBJ2-1; TRBD2 matches at 8 bases. V gave up 2 bases and J gave up 8 bases; unmatched junction bases: 14. The V gene's germline CDR1 is SGHTA and CDR2 FQGNSA. CDR3 length equals 17 residues. The CDR3 coding sequence is TGTGCCAGCAGCTTAAGTGCAACTCGGGGGGGCGGCGATGAGCAGTTCTTC. Protein sequence: CASSLSATRGGGDEQFF.

On this clone itself: At one end the junction does not follow the germline gene, possibly because of a read error. The chain has TRBV11-3 and TRBJ2-1, with D perhaps TRBD1 (6 bases). CDR1 and CDR2 (germline): SGHNT, YENEEA. The CDR3 covers 12 residues. In DNA, the CDR3 is TGTGCCGGCAGCTTTGGGACAAATGAGCAGTTCTTC. Amino acid sequence: CAGSFGTNEQFF.

This clone was seen once. This chain joins TRBV10-2 and TRBJ2-1; a weak D match, TRBD1 (7 bases). The CDR3 consists of 15 residues. CDR1 WSHSY and CDR2 SAAADI come from the germline V gene. Between the trimmed V and J ends, which lost 2 bases and 7 bases, there was a span of 15 bases. The CDR3 spells CASSERGAGGNEQFF. DNA of the CDR3: TGCGCCAGCAGTGAGAGGGGGGCAGGGGGGAATGAGCAGTTCTTC.

This rearrangement joins TRBV5-1 to TRBJ2-7, with a tentative D call TRBD1 (5 bases). The CDR3 has 14 residues. CDR1 and CDR2 (germline): SGHRS, YFSETQ. Deletions cut 4 bases from V and 1 base from J, with 12 bases between. The CDR3 sequence is CASSTRQFSYEQYF. CDR3 bases: TGCGCCAGCAGCACCCGACAGTTTTCCTACGAGCAGTACTTC.

The chain is built from TRBV18 and TRBJ1-1, with 7 bases that match TRBD1. Germline assignment: CDR1 KGHSH and CDR2 LQKENI. This CDR3 spans 16 amino acids. Trimming took 1 base from V and 3 from J; bases not matched to a gene: 8. CDR3 residues: CASSPRGSGGYTEAFF. CDR3 coding DNA: TGTGCCAGCTCACCACGGGGATCAGGGGGGTACACTGAAGCTTTCTTT.

The gene calls are TRBV19 and TRBJ2-7, with 9 nucleotides matching TRBD1. Trimming cost V 1 base and J 3 bases; bases outside gene matches: 4. Germline V gene sequence: CDR1 LNHDA, CDR2 SQIVND (reference sequence). The CDR3 runs to 15 residues. CDR3 nucleotide sequence: TGTGCCAGTAGTATAGTTGGACAGGGGCACTACGAGCAGTACTTC. Translation: CASSIVGQGHYEQYF.